This T cell receptor (beta chain) stems from a study of blood T cell repertoires in COVID-19. Study at large: The samples span acute and convalescent COVID-19 from the United States, Italy and Spain. In each case, the material was cDNA or gDNA derived from T cells, B-cell-depleted T cells, or PBMCs.

The CDR3 has 16 amino acids. Germline CDR1 LNHNV, CDR2 YYDKDF (reference sequence). Trimming took 0 bases from V and 4 from J, leaving 15 bases between them. As processed by the authors: Using reference gene primer amplification, nucleated cell counts were estimated. Some clones are missing from TCRdb's copy, which holds only in-frame ones; the method was immunoSEQ multiplex PCR. The V and J calls and clone size come from that table; D and trimming were worked out from the DNA. The table records 80,000 to 100,000 clones, approximately 86% of them present only once. This clonotype was obtained from a man aged 65 to 79 with active or convalescent COVID-19. Material for sequencing was peripheral blood. The rearrangement links TRBV15 to TRBJ1-2; D is uncertain. The DNA of the CDR3 is TGTGCCACCAGCAGAGATAGGGCCCGGGGAGGCTATGGCTACACCTTC. Its protein is CATSRDRARGGYGYTF.